This T cell receptor (beta chain) was sequenced for a study of PD-L1 blockade in urothelial cancer. Study-wide context: Blood-derived samples held a median approximately 140,000 T cells.

V was pared by 5 bases and J by 5 bases, with 5 bases of the junction left unmatched. CDR3 length equals 14 residues. Germline CDR1 SGHAT, CDR2 FQNNGV. Synthetic templates analogous to TCR were spiked into all PCRs individually. TCRdb keeps only in-frame clones here, not all; method: immunoSEQ multiplex PCR. The sample lists some 45,000 clones; about 88% were seen once. Time point: pretreatment peripheral blood. This clone has a single count. The clonotype originates from a donor at least 40 years old with urothelial cancer. Sequencing was performed on PBMCs, taken around atezolizumab (anti-PD-L1) treatment. The genes are TRBV11-2 and TRBJ2-1; 8 bases align to TRBD2. The CDR3 DNA is TGTGCCAGCAGCCTGGGGACTAGACACAATGAGCAGTTCTTC. Translation gives CASSLGTRHNEQFF.